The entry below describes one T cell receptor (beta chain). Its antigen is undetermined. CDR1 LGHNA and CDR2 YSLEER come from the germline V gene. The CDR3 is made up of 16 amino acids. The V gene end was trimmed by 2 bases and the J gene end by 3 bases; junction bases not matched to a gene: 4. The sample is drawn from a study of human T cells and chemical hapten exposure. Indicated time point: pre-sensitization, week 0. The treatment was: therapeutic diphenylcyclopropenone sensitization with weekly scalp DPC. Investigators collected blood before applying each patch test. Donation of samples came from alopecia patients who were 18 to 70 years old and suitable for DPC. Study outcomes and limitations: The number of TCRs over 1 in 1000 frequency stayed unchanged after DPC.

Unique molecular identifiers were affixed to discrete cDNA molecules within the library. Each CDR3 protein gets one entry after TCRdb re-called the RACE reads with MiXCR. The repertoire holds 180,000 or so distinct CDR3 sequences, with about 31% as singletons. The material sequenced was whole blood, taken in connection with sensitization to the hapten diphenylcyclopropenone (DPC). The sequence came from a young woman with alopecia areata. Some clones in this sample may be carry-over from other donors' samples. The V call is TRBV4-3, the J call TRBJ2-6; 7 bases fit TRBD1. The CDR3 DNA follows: TGCGCCAGCAGCCAACAACAGGGGAGTGGGGCCAACGTCCTGACTTTC. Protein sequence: CASSQQQGSGANVLTF.